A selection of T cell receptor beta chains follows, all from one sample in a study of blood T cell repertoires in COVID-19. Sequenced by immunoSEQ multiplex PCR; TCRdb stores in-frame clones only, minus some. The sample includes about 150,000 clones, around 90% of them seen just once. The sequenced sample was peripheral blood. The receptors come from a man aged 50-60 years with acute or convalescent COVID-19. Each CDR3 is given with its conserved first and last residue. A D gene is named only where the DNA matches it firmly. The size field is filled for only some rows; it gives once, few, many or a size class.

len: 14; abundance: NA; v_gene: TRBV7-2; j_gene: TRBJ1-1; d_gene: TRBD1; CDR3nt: TGTGCCAGCAGCATACAGGGGGACGGCACTGAAGCTTTCTTT; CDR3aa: CASSIQGDGTEAFF
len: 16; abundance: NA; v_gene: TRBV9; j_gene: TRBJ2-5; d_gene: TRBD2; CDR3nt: TGTGCCAGCGGCCTCGGACTAGCGGGAACCCAAGAGACCCAGTACTTC; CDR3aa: CASGLGLAGTQETQYF
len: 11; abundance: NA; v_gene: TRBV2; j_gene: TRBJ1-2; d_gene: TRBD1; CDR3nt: TGTGCCACCCGGACAGGTAATGGCTACACCTTC; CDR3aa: CATRTGNGYTF
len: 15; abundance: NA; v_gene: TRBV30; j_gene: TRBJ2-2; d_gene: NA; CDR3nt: TGTGCCTGGAGTGCCGGGGACACGAGAACCGGGGAGCTGTTTTTT; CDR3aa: CAWSAGDTRTGELFF
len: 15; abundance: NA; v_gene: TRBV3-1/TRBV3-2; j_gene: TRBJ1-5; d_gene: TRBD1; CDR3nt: TGTGCCAGCAGCCAAGGTACAGGGGGCGGTCAGCCCCAGCATTTT; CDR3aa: CASSQGTGGGQPQHF
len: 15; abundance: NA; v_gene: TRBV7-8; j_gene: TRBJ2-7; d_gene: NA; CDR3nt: TGTGCCAGCAGCTCCCGGGACACGTCGAGTAGTGAGCAGTACTTC; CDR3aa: CASSSRDTSSSEQYF
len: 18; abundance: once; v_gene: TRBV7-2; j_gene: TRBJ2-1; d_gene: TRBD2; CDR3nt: TGTGCCAGCAGCAGGACTAGCGGGATTCCCCTGATTTACAATGAGCAGTTCTTC; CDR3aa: CASSRTSGIPLIYNEQFF
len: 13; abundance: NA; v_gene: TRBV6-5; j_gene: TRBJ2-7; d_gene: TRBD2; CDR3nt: TGTGCCAGCGCGCGGGGAGGGGTTTCCGAGCAGTACTTC; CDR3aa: CASARGGVSEQYF
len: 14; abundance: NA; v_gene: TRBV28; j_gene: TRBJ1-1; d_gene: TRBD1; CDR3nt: TGTGCCAGCAGTGGACAGGTCCCGGACACTGAAGCTTTCTTT; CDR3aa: CASSGQVPDTEAFF
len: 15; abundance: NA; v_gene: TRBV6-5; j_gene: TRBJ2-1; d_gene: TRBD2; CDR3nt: TGTGCCAGCAATGCCCTGGGCGGGAGGGTTAATGAGCAGTTCTTC; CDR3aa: CASNALGGRVNEQFF
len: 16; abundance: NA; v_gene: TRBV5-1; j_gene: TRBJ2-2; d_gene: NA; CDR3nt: TGCGCCAGCAGCTTGGGCCGGGGGTCGAACACCGGGGAGCTGTTTTTT; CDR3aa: CASSLGRGSNTGELFF
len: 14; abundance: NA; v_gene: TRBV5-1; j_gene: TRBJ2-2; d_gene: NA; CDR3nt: TGCGCCAGCAGCTCTCACAGGGACACCGGGGAGCTGTTTTTT; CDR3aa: CASSSHRDTGELFF
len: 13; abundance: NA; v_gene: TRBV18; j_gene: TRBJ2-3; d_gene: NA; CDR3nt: TGTGCCAGCTCACCAACTAGCCCAGATACGCAGTATTTT; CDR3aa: CASSPTSPDTQYF
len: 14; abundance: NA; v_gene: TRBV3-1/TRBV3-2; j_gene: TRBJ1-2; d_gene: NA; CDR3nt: TGTGCCAGCAGCCAAGCCTTACAGAACTATGGCTACACCTTC; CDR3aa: CASSQALQNYGYTF
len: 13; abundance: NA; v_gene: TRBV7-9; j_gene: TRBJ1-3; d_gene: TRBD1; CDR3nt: TGTGCCAGCAGCTTGGGACAGGGCGACACCATATATTTT; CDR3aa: CASSLGQGDTIYF
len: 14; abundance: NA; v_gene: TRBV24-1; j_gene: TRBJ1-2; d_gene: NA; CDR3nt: TGTGCCACCAGTGCGCGATCCGCTAACTATGGCTACACCTTC; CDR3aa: CATSARSANYGYTF
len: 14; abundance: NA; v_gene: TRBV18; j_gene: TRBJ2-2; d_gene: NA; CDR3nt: TGTGCCAGCTCACCAACGGGGAACACCGGGGAGCTGTTTTTT; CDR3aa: CASSPTGNTGELFF
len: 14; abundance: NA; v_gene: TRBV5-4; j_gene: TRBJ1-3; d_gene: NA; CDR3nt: TGTGCCAGCAGCTTGGGTGGAAGGACTAACACCATATATTTT; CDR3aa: CASSLGGRTNTIYF
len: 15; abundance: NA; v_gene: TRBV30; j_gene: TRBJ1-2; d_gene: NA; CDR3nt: TGTGCCTGGAGGGGCCGGACTGGGGATTACTATGGCTACACCTTC; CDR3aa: CAWRGRTGDYYGYTF
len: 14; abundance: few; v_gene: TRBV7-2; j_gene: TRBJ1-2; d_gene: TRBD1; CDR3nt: TGTGCCAGCAGCCTACAGGGGGTCTCGAATGGCTACACCTTC; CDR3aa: CASSLQGVSNGYTF
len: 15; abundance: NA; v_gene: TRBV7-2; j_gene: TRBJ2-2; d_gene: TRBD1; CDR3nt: TGTGCCAGCAGCCCAAGGACAGGGAACACCGGGGAGCTGTTTTTT; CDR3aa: CASSPRTGNTGELFF
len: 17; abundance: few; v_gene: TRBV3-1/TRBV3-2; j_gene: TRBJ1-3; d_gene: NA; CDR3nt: TGTGCCAGCAGCCAAGGAAGTTTGGCAATCTCTGGAAACACCATATATTTT; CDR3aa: CASSQGSLAISGNTIYF